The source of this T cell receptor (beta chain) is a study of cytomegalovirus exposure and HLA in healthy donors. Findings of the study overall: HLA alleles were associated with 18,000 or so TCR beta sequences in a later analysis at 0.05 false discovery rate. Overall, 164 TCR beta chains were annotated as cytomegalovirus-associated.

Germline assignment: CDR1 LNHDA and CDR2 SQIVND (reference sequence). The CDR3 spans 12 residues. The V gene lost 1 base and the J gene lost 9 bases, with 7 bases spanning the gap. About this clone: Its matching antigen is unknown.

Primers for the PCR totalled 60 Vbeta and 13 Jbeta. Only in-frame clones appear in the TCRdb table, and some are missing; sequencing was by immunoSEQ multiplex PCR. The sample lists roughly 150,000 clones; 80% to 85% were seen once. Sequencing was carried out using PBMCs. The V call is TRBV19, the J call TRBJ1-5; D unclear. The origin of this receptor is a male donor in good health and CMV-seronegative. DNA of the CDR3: TGTGCCAGTAGTATAGGACCAGGGCCCCAGCATTTT. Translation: CASSIGPGPQHF.